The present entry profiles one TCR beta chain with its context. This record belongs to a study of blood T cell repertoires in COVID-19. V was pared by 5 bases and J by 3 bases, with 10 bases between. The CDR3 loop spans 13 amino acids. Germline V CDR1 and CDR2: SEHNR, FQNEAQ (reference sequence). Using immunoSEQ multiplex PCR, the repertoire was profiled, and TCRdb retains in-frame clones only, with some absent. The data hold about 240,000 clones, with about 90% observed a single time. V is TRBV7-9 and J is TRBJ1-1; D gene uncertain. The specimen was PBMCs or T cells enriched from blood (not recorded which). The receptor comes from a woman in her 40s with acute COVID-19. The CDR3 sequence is CASSNGGYTEAFF. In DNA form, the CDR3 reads TGTGCCAGCAGCAACGGAGGGTACACTGAAGCTTTCTTT.